This T cell receptor (beta chain) was captured by sequencing in a study of blood T cell repertoires in COVID-19. Study overall: Acute and convalescent COVID-19 specimens originated in the United States, Italy and Spain.

CDR3 length: 18 amino acids. Germline V gene data show CDR1 as MDHEN and CDR2 as SYDVKM. V was cut by 2 bases and J by 3 bases, with 23 bases left in between. In the authors' workflow: Nucleated cell number was recorded as an estimate derived from reference gene primer amplification. Produced via immunoSEQ multiplex PCR; TCRdb's table is partial and in-frame only. V, J and clone size are taken as reported in that table, and D and trimming were inferred from the DNA itself. The sample carries 200,000 to 250,000 clones, about 84% recorded once. The sequence derives from an older man with acute or convalescent COVID-19. Sequenced input: peripheral blood. This chain links TRBV28 with TRBJ2-7, with D possibly TRBD1 on 6 matching bases. The DNA for the CDR3 is TGTGCCAGCAGTTTAGAGCGTGGGGTTGACAGGTACAACTACGAGCAGTACTTC. Translation gives CASSLERGVDRYNYEQYF. Drawing the rest from reference TRBV28 and TRBJ2-7, the complete variable domain is DVKVTQSSRYLVKRTGEKVFLECVQDMDHENMFWYRQDPGLGLRLIYFSYDVKMKEKGDIPEGYSVSREKKERFSLILESASTNQTSMYLCASSLERGVDRYNYEQYFGPGTRLTVT.